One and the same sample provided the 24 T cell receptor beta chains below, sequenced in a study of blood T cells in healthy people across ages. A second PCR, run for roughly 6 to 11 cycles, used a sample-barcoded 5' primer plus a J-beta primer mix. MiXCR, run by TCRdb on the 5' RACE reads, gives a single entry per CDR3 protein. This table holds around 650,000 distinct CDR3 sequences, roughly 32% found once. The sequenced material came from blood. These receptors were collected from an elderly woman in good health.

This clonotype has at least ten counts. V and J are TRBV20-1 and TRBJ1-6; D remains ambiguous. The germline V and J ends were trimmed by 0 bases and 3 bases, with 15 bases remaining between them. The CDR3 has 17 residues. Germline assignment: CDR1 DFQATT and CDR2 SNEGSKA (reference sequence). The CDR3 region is CSAREVGIAVYNSPLHF. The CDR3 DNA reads TGCAGTGCTAGAGAAGTGGGAATCGCAGTCTATAATTCACCCCTCCACTTT.

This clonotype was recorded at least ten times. This chain's CDR3 is CASSYLFGTGGYEQYF. In DNA, the CDR3 is TGTGCCAGCAGCTACCTATTTGGGACAGGTGGATACGAGCAGTACTTC. This rearrangement joins TRBV5-6 to TRBJ2-7; 8 positions agree with TRBD1. V shed 3 bases and J 4 bases; nucleotides not matched to a gene: 12. The CDR3 is 16 amino acids. CDR1 SGHDT and CDR2 YYEEEE come from the germline V gene.

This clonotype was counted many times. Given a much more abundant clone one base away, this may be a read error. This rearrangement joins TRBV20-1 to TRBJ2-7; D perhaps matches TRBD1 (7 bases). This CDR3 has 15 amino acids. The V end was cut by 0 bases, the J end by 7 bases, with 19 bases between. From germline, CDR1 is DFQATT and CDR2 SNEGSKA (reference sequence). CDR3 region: CSARDPQGGRNEQYF. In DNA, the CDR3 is TGCAGTGCTAGAGATCCCCAGGGGGGTCGGAATGAGCAGTACTTC.

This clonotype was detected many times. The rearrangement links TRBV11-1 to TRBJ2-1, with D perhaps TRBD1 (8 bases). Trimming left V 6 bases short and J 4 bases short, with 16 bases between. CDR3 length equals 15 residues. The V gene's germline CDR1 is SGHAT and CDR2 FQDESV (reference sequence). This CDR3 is CASRLSGTGYNEQFF. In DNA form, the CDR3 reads TGTGCCAGCAGGTTAAGCGGGACAGGTTACAATGAGCAGTTCTTC.

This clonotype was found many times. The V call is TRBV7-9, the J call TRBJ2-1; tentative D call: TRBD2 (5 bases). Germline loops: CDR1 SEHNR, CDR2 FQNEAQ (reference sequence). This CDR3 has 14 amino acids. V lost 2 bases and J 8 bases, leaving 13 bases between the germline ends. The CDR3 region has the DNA TGTGCCAGCAGCTTACTTTCTAGCCGGCATGAGCAGTTCTTC. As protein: CASSLLSSRHEQFF.

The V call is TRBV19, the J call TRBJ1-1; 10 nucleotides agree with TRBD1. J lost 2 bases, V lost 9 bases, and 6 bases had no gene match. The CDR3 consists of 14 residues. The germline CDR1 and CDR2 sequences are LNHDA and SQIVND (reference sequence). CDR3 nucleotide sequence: TGTGCCAGCCAGACAGGGGGCACAAACACTGAAGCTTTCTTT. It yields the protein CASQTGGTNTEAFF.

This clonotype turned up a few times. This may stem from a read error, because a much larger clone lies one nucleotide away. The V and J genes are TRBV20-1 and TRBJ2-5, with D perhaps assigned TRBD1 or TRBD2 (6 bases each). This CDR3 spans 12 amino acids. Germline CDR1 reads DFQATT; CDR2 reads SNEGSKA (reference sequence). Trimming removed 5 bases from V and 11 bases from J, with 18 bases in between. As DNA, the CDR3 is TGCAGTGCTTCGGCGGGCGGGACAAGGCAGTACTTC. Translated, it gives CSASAGGTRQYF.

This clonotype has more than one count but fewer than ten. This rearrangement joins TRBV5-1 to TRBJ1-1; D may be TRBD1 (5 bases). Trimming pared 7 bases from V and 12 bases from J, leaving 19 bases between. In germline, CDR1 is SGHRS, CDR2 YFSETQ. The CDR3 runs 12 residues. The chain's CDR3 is CASGNTQGPTFF. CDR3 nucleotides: TGCGCCAGCGGCAACACCCAGGGCCCGACTTTCTTT.

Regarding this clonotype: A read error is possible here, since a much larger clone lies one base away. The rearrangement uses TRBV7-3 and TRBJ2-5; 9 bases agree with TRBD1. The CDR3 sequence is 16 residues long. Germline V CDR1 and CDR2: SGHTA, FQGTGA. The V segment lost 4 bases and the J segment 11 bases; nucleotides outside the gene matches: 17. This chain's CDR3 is CASSSISGQGKNEQYF. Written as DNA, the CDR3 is TGTGCCAGCAGCTCGATCTCGGGACAGGGTAAGAATGAGCAGTACTTC.

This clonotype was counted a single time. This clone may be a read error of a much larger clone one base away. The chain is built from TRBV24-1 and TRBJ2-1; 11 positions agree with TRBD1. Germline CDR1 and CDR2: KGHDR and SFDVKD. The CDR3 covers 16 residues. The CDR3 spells CATSGLRTGGVGEQFF. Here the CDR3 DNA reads TGTGCCACCAGTGGTTTGAGGACAGGGGGCGTCGGGGAGCAGTTCTTC.

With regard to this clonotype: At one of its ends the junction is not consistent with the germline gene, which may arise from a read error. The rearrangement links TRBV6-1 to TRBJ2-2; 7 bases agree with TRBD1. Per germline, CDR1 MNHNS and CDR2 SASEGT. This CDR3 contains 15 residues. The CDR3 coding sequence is TGTGCCACCAAAGGGACAGCCTTGAACACCGGGGAGCGGTTTTTT. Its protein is CATKGTALNTGERFF.

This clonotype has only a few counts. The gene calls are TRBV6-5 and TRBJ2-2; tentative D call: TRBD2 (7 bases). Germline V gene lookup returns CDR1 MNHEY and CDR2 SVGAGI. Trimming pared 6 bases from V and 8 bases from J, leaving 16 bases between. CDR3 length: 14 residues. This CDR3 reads CASSPSGGRGELFF. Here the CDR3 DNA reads TGTGCCAGCAGCCCCTCCGGGGGGCGAGGGGAGCTGTTTTTT.

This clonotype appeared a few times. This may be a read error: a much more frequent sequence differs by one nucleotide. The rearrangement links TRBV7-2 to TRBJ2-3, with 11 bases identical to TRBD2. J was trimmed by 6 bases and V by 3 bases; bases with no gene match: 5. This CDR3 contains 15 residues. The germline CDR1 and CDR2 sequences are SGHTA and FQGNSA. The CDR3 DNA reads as TGTGCCAGCAGCTTTACTAGCGGGGGATGTGATACGCAGTATTTT. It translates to CASSFTSGGCDTQYF.

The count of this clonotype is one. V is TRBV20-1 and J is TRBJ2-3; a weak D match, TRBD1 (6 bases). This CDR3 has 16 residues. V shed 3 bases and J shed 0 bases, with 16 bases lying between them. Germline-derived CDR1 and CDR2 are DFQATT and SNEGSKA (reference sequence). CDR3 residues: CSASWDMETSTDTQYF. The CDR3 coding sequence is TGCAGTGCTAGTTGGGACATGGAGACCAGCACAGATACGCAGTATTTT.

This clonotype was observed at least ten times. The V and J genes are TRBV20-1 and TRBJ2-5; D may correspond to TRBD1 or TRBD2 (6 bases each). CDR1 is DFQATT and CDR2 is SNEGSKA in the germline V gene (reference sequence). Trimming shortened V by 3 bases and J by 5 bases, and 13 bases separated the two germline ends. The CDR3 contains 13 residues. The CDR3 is CSASGGLGETQYF. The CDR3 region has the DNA TGCAGTGCTAGCGGGGGCCTCGGGGAGACCCAGTACTTC.

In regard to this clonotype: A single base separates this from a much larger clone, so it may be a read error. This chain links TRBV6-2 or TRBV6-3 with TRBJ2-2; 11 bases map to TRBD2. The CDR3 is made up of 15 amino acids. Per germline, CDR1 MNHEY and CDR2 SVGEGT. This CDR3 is CVSGASGGNVGELFF. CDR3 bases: TGTGTCAGCGGCGCTAGCGGGGGGAACGTCGGGGAGCTGTTTTTT.

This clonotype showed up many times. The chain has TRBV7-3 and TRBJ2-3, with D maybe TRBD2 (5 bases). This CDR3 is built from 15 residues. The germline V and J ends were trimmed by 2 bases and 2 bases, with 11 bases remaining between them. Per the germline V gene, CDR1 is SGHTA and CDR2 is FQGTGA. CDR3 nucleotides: TGTGCCAGCAGCTTATGGGCGGGTCCCACAGATACGCAGTATTTT. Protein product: CASSLWAGPTDTQYF.

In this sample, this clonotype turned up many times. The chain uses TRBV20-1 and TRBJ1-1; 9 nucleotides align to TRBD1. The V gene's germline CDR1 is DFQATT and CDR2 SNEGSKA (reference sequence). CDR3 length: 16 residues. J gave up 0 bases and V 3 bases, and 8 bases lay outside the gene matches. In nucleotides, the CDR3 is TGCAGTGCTAGGGCCGGGACAGGGACCATGAACACTGAAGCTTTCTTT. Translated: CSARAGTGTMNTEAFF.

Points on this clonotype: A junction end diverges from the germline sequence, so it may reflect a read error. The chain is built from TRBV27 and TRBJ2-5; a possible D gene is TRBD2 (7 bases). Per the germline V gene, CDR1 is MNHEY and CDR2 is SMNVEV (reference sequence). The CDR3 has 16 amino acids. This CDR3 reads CASSPRLVGGQGTQYF. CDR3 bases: TGTGCCAGCAGTCCTCGACTAGTGGGGGGGCAAGGGACCCAGTACTTC.

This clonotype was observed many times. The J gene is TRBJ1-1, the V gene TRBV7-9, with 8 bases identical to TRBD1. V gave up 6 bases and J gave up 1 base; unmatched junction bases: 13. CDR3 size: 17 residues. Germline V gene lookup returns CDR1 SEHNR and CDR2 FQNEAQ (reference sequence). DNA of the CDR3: TGTGCCAGCAGACCAGGGATTGCCGGGACAGGGAACACTGAAGCTTTCTTT. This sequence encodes CASRPGIAGTGNTEAFF.

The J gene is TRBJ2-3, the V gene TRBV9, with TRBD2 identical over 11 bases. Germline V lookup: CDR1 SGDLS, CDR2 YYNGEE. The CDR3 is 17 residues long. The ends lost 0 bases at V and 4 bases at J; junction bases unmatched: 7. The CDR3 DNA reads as TGTGCCAGCAGCGTAGTTTCTAGCGGGAGGACCCCAGATACGCAGTATTTT. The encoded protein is CASSVVSSGRTPDTQYF.

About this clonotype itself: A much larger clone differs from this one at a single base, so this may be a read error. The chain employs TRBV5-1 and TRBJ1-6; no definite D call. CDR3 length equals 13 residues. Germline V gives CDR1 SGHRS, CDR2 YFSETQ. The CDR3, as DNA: TGCGCCAGCAGCTTGGCCGAGAATTCACCCCCCCACTTT. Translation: CASSLAENSPPHF.

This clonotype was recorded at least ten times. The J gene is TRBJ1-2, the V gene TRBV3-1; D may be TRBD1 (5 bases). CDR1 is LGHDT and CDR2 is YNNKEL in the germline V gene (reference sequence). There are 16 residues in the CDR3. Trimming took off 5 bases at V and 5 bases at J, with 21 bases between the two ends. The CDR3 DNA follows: TGTGCCAGCAGCGGTCACCGGGACCCTTTAGGGTATGGCTACACCTTC. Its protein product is CASSGHRDPLGYGYTF. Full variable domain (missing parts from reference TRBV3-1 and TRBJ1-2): DTAVSQTPKYLVTQMGNDKSIKCEQNLGHDTMYWYKQDSKKFLKIMFSYNNKELIINETVPNRFSPKSPDKAHLNLHINSLELGDSAVYFCASSGHRDPLGYGYTFGSGTRLTVV.

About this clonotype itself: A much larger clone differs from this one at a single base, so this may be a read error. Here the CDR3 DNA reads TGCGCCAGCAGCTGGGACAACAGGGGCACAGATACGCAGTATTTT. It translates to CASSWDNRGTDTQYF. V gene TRBV5-1 combines with J gene TRBJ2-3; tentative D call: TRBD1 (6 bases). This CDR3 comprises 15 residues. Germline lookup yields CDR1 SGHRS and CDR2 YFSETQ. V was trimmed by 3 bases and J by 1 base, leaving 12 bases between them.